These 25 T cell receptor beta chains originate from one sample sequenced in a study of blood T cell repertoires in COVID-19. Using immunoSEQ multiplex PCR, the repertoire was profiled, and TCRdb retains in-frame clones only, with some absent. The sample lists around 56,000 clones; 81% were seen once. Sequenced: peripheral blood. These receptors came from an elderly woman with active or convalescent COVID-19.

V is TRBV27 and J is TRBJ1-4, with 8 bases matching TRBD1. With V trimmed by 3 bases and J by 4 bases, 4 bases remained unmatched. CDR1 and CDR2 (germline): MNHEY, SMNVEV (reference sequence). The CDR3 runs 15 residues. CDR3 residues: CASSFLGQDNEKLFF. CDR3 coding DNA: TGTGCCAGCAGTTTTCTGGGACAGGATAATGAAAAACTGTTTTTT.

The rearrangement joins TRBV5-8 to TRBJ1-2; no firm D call. Germline V CDR1 and CDR2: SGHTS, YDEGEE. V was trimmed by 0 bases and J by 2 bases, leaving 11 bases between them. The CDR3 totals 15 residues. The CDR3 here is CASSLVRFSNYGYTF. CDR3 sequence (DNA): TGTGCCAGCAGCTTGGTCCGGTTTTCGAACTATGGCTACACCTTC.

V is TRBV6-1 and J is TRBJ1-6; no reliable D call. This CDR3 is built from 15 residues. Germline V gives CDR1 MNHNS, CDR2 SASEGT. V was shortened by 2 bases and J by 4 bases, with 9 bases between the two germline ends. The CDR3, as DNA: TGTGCCAGCAGTGAATCTTCAGCGTATAATTCACCCCTCCACTTT. It yields the protein CASSESSAYNSPLHF.

Written as DNA, the CDR3 is TGTGCCAGCAGTGCCGGTGATGAAAAACTGTTTTTT. As protein: CASSAGDEKLFF. The chain employs TRBV28 and TRBJ1-4; D call uncertain. Looked up from germline, CDR1 is MDHEN and CDR2 is SYDVKM. The CDR3 has 12 residues. V shed 5 bases and J shed 6 bases, with 7 bases lying between them.

The chain recombines TRBV15 with TRBJ2-7; 7 bases agree with TRBD1. Losses at the gene ends were 6 bases for V and 3 bases for J; bases not matched to a gene: 11. This CDR3 comprises 15 residues. CDR1 is LNHNV and CDR2 is YYDKDF in the germline V gene (reference sequence). CDR3 coding DNA: TGTGCCACCAGTAAAACAGGGGTCCCTGACTACGAGCAGTACTTC. This encodes CATSKTGVPDYEQYF.

The CDR3 reads CASSSGTGNEKLFF. The CDR3 coding sequence is TGTGCCAGCAGCTCCGGGACAGGGAACGAAAAACTGTTTTTT. V is TRBV5-6 and J is TRBJ1-4, with TRBD1 matching over 9 bases. Germline V gene data show CDR1 as SGHDT and CDR2 as YYEEEE. There are 14 residues in the CDR3. Trimming cost V 3 bases and J 8 bases; bases outside gene matches: 5.

This chain joins TRBV9 and TRBJ2-3, with a tentative D call TRBD1 (5 bases). The V end lost 0 bases, the J end lost 3 bases, and 11 bases lay between the germline ends. CDR3 length: 15 amino acids. Per the germline V gene, CDR1 is SGDLS and CDR2 is YYNGEE. CDR3 protein: CASSVAPSGTDTQYF. The DNA of the CDR3 is TGTGCCAGCAGCGTAGCCCCGTCAGGGACAGATACGCAGTATTTT.

The V gene is TRBV27, the J gene TRBJ1-2; D is possibly TRBD1 (6 bases). The CDR3 extends over 15 amino acids. Germline V gene data show CDR1 as MNHEY and CDR2 as SMNVEV (reference sequence). Trimming stripped 7 bases from V and 1 base from J, with 16 bases between. Here the CDR3 DNA reads TGTGCCAGCACCCCGCGGGGGGCGGGTAACTATGGCTACACCTTC. Amino acids: CASTPRGAGNYGYTF.

This clone came up a few times. This chain links TRBV7-2 with TRBJ1-2; 9 bases match TRBD1. V trimming: 1 base; J trimming: 5 bases; junction bases outside the gene matches: 5. Germline CDR1 SGHTA, CDR2 FQGNSA. This CDR3 comprises 15 residues. CDR3 DNA: TGTGCCAGCAGCTTAGACGGGACAGGGATTTATGGCTACACCTTC. Its protein is CASSLDGTGIYGYTF.

The chain combines TRBV23-1 with TRBJ2-7; D is perhaps TRBD2 (5 bases). TRBV23-1 is an ORF, and what it does is uncertain. Trimming left V 7 bases short and J 0 bases short, with 16 bases between. The CDR3 contains 15 residues. CDR3 protein: CASTRGIRNSYEQYF. The DNA of the CDR3 is TGCGCCAGCACCCGAGGGATCAGGAACTCCTACGAGCAGTACTTC.

In DNA, the CDR3 is TGTGCCAGCAGCTCCGGTCGGGCAGGGACTACCCAAGAGACCCAGTACTTC. This encodes CASSSGRAGTTQETQYF. J is TRBJ2-5 and V is TRBV5-8; 7 positions match TRBD2. After removal of 3 bases from V and 1 base from J, the junction contained 12 bases not matched to a gene. Germline V gene data show CDR1 as SGHTS and CDR2 as YDEGEE. The CDR3 is 17 residues long.

This sequence joins TRBV4-2 and TRBJ2-7, with TRBD2 as a possible D gene (6 bases). Trimming shortened V by 4 bases and J by 5 bases, and 18 bases separated the two germline ends. This CDR3 is built from 15 residues. CDR1 is LGHNA, CDR2 YNFKEQ, per germline. The CDR3 nucleotides read TGTGCCAGCAGCCCCACCGGGACTGGCATCGACGAGCAGTACTTC. This gives the protein CASSPTGTGIDEQYF.

This sequence joins TRBV3-1 (or the pseudogene TRBV3-2) and TRBJ1-1; 8 bases are a match to TRBD1. CDR3 length: 17 residues. Germline V gene lookup returns CDR1 LGHDT and CDR2 YNNKEL (reference sequence). Trimming took 2 bases from V and 3 from J; bases not matched to a gene: 11. The CDR3 DNA follows: TGTGCCAGCAGCCAATTCGGGACAGGTGTTTTGGACACTGAAGCTTTCTTT. This sequence encodes CASSQFGTGVLDTEAFF.

The chain employs TRBV4-2 and TRBJ1-2, with D possibly being TRBD1 (6 bases). The CDR3 has 14 residues. The germline V and J ends were trimmed by 5 bases and 2 bases, with 12 bases remaining between them. The germline CDR1 and CDR2 sequences are LGHNA and YNFKEQ. The CDR3 protein is CASSARTDNYGYTF. Written as DNA, the CDR3 is TGTGCCAGCAGCGCAAGGACAGACAACTATGGCTACACCTTC.

The chain uses TRBV5-8 and TRBJ1-4, with unresolved D. The CDR3 sequence is 15 residues long. Germline V gene lookup returns CDR1 SGHTS and CDR2 YDEGEE. Trimming removed 1 base from V and 3 bases from J, with 10 bases in between. CDR3 region: CASSLLGVANEKLFF. Here the CDR3 DNA reads TGTGCCAGCAGCTTGTTGGGAGTGGCTAATGAAAAACTGTTTTTT.

V and J are TRBV6-2 or TRBV6-3 and TRBJ1-2; tentatively, D is TRBD1 (6 bases). The CDR3 runs 16 residues. CDR1 and CDR2 from the germline V gene are MNHEY and SVGEGT. Between the trimmed V and J ends, which lost 6 bases and 4 bases, there was a span of 21 bases. CDR3 coding DNA: TGTGCCAGCAGCTCCGACAGGACCGATAAATCCTATGGCTACACCTTC. This codes for CASSSDRTDKSYGYTF.

This chain connects TRBV23-1 to TRBJ2-7; D may be TRBD2 (5 bases). TRBV23-1 counts as an open reading frame of uncertain function. V dropped 0 bases and J dropped 2 bases, with 14 bases sitting between them. The CDR3 runs to 16 residues. The CDR3 reads CASSQSRRGYTYEQYF. The CDR3, as DNA: TGCGCCAGCAGTCAATCCCGTAGAGGGTACACCTACGAGCAGTACTTC.

A few counts support this clone. The chain couples TRBV11-2 to TRBJ2-3; tentative D call: TRBD2 (5 bases). Germline-derived CDR1 and CDR2 are SGHAT and FQNNGV. The V and J ends lost 1 base and 6 bases respectively, with 8 bases between them. This CDR3 has 13 residues. CDR3 coding DNA: TGTGCCAGCAGCTTAGTGGGCGGGGATACGCAGTATTTT. It is translated as CASSLVGGDTQYF.

The rearrangement joins TRBV10-1 to TRBJ1-1; D call uncertain. The CDR3 contains 14 residues. Trimming took off 0 bases at V and 5 bases at J, with 10 bases between the two ends. CDR1 and CDR2 (germline): WNHNN, SYGVQD (reference sequence). In DNA form, the CDR3 reads TGCGCCAGCAGTGAGTCAGGGAGAAAGACTGAAGCTTTCTTT. It is translated as CASSESGRKTEAFF.

The chain employs TRBV28 and TRBJ1-1; 9 bases match TRBD1. The V segment lost 4 bases and the J segment 6 bases; nucleotides outside the gene matches: 6. CDR3 length equals 14 residues. The germline V gene has CDR1 MDHEN and CDR2 SYDVKM. CDR3 sequence (DNA): TGTGCCAGCAGTTACGGGACAGGGAAGTCTGAAGCTTTCTTT. It specifies CASSYGTGKSEAFF.

The chain combines TRBV3-1 (or the pseudogene TRBV3-2) with TRBJ2-1; a possible D gene is TRBD2 (6 bases). The CDR3 spans 15 residues. Deletions cut 3 bases from V and 6 bases from J, with 15 bases between. Germline V gene lookup returns CDR1 LGHDT and CDR2 YNNKEL (reference sequence). The CDR3 DNA sequence: TGTGCCAGCAGCCAGTTCTCGCGGGGAGGCAATGAGCAGTTCTTC. It specifies CASSQFSRGGNEQFF.

The chain uses TRBV5-1 and TRBJ2-7; D is ambiguous. CDR1 is SGHRS and CDR2 is YFSETQ in the germline V gene. The CDR3 length is 13 residues. Trimming pared 2 bases from V and 2 bases from J, leaving 8 bases between. The CDR3 loop reads CASSLMETYEQYF. The CDR3 DNA reads as TGCGCCAGCAGCTTAATGGAGACCTACGAGCAGTACTTC.

The rearrangement links TRBV5-1 to TRBJ2-7; TRBD2 agrees at 12 bases. With V trimmed by 7 bases and J by 0 bases, 2 bases remained unmatched. Germline CDR1 and CDR2: SGHRS and YFSETQ. This CDR3 contains 14 residues. The CDR3 DNA sequence: TGCGCCAGCCGACTAGCGGGGGACTCCTACGAGCAGTACTTC. Translation gives CASRLAGDSYEQYF. The whole variable domain, remainder taken from reference TRBV5-1 and TRBJ2-7, is KAGVTQTPRYLIKTRGQQVTLSCSPISGHRSVSWYQQTPGQGLQFLFEYFSETQRNKGNFPGRFSGRQFSNSRSEMNVSTLELGDSALYLCASRLAGDSYEQYFGPGTRLTVT.

The chain couples TRBV2 to TRBJ1-1; 10 nucleotides line up with TRBD1. Germline CDR1 reads SNHLY; CDR2 reads FYNNEI. V trimming: 6 bases; J trimming: 5 bases; junction bases outside the gene matches: 15. CDR3 length: 17 amino acids. The CDR3 nucleotides read TGTGCCAGCAGAACTCTTCCGGGACAGGGGAGGGGGACTGAAGCTTTCTTT. It translates to CASRTLPGQGRGTEAFF.

In this sample, this clone turned up once. The chain carries TRBV4-2 and TRBJ2-3; 11 nucleotides line up with TRBD1. CDR3 length equals 16 residues. The J segment lost 5 bases and the V segment lost 2 bases, leaving 6 bases of the junction unmatched. Germline CDR1 and CDR2: LGHNA and YNFKEQ. The CDR3, as DNA: TGTGCCAGCAGCCAAATGGCGGGACAGGGGGGAGATACGCAGTATTTT. It translates to CASSQMAGQGGDTQYF.